Reported below is one T cell receptor (beta chain). The antigen remains unidentified. The CDR3 is 14 amino acids. Germline loops: CDR1 MDHEN, CDR2 SYDVKM. The data originate from a study of CXCR3-negative and CXCR3-positive naive CD8 T cells. Looking at the study overall: The total count of TRB reads reached about 135 million, and each library contributed about 1.5 +/- 0.3 million.

Preparation of TRB cDNA libraries relied on 5' RACE carrying UMI labels. TCRdb reworked the 5' RACE reads into one entry per CDR3 protein, no DNA. Its listing shows about 89,000 distinct CDR3 sequences. General study points: CXCR3-expressing naive cells carried TRB CDR3s more hydrophobic than those of CXCR3-negative naive cells. PBMCs showed partially decreased CXCR3 expression after cryopreservation, and most assays used fresh PBMCs.

Sequences were obtained from naive CXCR3+ CD8+ T cells from blood. Subset in this sample: CD45RO-CCR7+CD27+CD95- naive CD8+ T cells expressing CXCR3 (TNR3+). The TCR was taken from a human donor in good health. Some clones in this sample may be carry-over from other donors' samples. V usage is TRBV28 and J usage is TRBJ2-5; there is no DNA to check the TCRdb D call of TRBD1. This CDR3 is CASSPGTGYETQYF.